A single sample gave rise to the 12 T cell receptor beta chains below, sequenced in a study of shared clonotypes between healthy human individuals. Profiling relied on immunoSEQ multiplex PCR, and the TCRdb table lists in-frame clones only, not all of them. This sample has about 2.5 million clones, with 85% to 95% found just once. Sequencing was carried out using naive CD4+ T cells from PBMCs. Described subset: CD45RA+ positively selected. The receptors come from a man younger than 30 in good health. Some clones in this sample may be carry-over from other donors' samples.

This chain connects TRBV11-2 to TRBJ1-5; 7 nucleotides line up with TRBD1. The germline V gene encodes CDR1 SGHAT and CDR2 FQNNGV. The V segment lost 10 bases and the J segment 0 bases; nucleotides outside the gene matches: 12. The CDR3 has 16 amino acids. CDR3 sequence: CAIARGARFSNQPQHF. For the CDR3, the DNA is TGTGCCATAGCCAGGGGGGCGCGCTTTAGCAATCAGCCCCAGCATTTT.

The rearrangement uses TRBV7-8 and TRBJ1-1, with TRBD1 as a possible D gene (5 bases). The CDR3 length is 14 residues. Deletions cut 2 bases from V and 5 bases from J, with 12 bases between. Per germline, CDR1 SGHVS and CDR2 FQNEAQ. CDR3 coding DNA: TGTGCCAGCAGCTTAAGGAGGGGAGGAACTGAAGCTTTCTTT. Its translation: CASSLRRGGTEAFF.

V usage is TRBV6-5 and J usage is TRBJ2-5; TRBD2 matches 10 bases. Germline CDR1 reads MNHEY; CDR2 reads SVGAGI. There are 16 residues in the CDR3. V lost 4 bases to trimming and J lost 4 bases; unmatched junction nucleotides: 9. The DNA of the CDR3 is TGTGCCAGCAGTTCCCGCCTAGCGGGAGTTCTAGAGACCCAGTACTTC. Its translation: CASSSRLAGVLETQYF.

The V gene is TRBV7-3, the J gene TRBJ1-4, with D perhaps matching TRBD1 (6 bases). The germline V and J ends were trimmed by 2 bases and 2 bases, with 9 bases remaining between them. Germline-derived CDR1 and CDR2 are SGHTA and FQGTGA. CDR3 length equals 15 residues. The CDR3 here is CASSLVGATNEKLFF. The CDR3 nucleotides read TGTGCCAGCAGCTTAGTGGGGGCGACTAATGAAAAACTGTTTTTT.

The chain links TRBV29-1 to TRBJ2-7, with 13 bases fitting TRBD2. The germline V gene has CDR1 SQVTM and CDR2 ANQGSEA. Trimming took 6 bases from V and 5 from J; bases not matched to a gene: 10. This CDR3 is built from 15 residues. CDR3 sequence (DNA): TGCAGCGTCGCGGGACTAGCGGGGCGCCTGAACGAGCAGTACTTC. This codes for CSVAGLAGRLNEQYF.

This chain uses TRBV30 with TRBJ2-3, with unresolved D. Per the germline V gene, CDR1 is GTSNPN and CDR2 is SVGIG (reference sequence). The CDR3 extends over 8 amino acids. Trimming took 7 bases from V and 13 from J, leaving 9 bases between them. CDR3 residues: CAFGQEYF. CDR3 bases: TGTGCCTTCGGTCAAGAGTATTTT.

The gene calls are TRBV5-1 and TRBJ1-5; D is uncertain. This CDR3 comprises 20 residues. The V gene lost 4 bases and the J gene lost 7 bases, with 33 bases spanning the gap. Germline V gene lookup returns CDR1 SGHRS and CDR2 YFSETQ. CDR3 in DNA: TGCGCCAGCAGCAAAATCCCCCTCCCCAAGGAGCCCTTTATTGGGCAGCCCCAGCATTTT. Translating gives CASSKIPLPKEPFIGQPQHF.

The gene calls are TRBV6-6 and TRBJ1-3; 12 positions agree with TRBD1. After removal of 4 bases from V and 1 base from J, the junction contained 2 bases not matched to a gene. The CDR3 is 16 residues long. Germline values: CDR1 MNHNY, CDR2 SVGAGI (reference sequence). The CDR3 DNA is TGTGCCAGCAGTTCGGGACAGGGGGCATCTGGAAACACCATATATTTT. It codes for CASSSGQGASGNTIYF.

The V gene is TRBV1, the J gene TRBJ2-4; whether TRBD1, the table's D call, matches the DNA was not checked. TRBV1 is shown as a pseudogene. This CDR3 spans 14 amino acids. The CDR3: CTSSQGGPVDIQYF. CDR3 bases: TGCACCAGCAGCCAAGGGGGCCCCGTGGACATTCAGTACTTC.

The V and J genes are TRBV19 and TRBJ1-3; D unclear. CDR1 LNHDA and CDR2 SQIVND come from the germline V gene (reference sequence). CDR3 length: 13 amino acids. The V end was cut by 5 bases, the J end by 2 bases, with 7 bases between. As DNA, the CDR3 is TGTGCCAGTAGTCCAAGCCCTGGAAACACCATATATTTT. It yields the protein CASSPSPGNTIYF.

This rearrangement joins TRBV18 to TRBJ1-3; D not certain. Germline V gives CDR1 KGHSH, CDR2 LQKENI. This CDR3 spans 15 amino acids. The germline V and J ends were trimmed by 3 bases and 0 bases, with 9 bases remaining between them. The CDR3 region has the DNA TGTGCCAGCTCACCGTTGGTAATCTCTGGAAACACCATATATTTT. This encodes CASSPLVISGNTIYF.

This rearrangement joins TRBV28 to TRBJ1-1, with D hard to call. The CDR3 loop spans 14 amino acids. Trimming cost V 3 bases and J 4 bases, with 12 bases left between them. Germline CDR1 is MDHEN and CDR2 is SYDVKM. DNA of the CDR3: TGTGCCAGCAGTTTCGGTGGGTCCCTCACTGAAGCTTTCTTT. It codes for CASSFGGSLTEAFF.